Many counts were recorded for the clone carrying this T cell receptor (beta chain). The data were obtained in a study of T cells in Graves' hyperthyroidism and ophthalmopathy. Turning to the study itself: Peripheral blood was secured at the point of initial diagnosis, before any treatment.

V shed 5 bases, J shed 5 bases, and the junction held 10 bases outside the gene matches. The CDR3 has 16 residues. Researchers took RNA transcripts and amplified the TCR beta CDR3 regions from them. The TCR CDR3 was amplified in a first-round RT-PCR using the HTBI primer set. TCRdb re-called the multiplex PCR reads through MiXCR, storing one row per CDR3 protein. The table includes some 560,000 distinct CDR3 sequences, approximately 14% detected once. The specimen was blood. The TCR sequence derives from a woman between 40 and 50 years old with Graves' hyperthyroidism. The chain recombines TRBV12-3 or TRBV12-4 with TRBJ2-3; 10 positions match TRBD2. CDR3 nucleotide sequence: TGTGCCAGCAGTCCCCAAGCGGGAGGGCCTGGAGATACGCAGTATTTT. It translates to CASSPQAGGPGDTQYF.